The rows below give T cell receptor beta chains drawn from one sample of a study of blood T cell repertoires in COVID-19. Using immunoSEQ multiplex PCR, the repertoire was profiled, and TCRdb retains in-frame clones only, with some absent. The data show about 400,000 clones, over 85% seen once. Sequenced material: PBMCs or T cells enriched from blood (not recorded which). The receptor set was obtained from a woman between 25 and 40 years old who had recovered from COVID-19. Each CDR3 is given with its conserved first and last residue. Each record gives: J gene, V gene, CDR3 protein.

J gene: TRBJ2-6
V gene: TRBV5-6
CDR3 protein: CASSVTGNSGANVLTF

J gene: TRBJ2-5
V gene: TRBV7-9
CDR3 protein: CASSTDREQETQYF

J gene: TRBJ1-5
V gene: TRBV11-2
CDR3 protein: CASSLDGGGHQPQHF

J gene: TRBJ2-7
V gene: TRBV9
CDR3 protein: CASSTGEASYEQYF

J gene: TRBJ2-2
V gene: TRBV21-1
CDR3 protein: CASSKASEGLGTGELFF

J gene: TRBJ2-1
V gene: TRBV7-3
CDR3 protein: CASSSSGLSDNEQFF

J gene: TRBJ2-3
V gene: TRBV6-1
CDR3 protein: CASSEGGNTDTQYF

J gene: TRBJ2-7
V gene: TRBV9
CDR3 protein: CASSVGSSGDYEQYF

J gene: TRBJ2-1
V gene: TRBV7-3
CDR3 protein: CASSFGGATYNEQFF

J gene: TRBJ2-3
V gene: TRBV19
CDR3 protein: CASSTLGGKADTQYF

J gene: TRBJ1-1
V gene: TRBV27
CDR3 protein: CASSSVAGGFNTEAFF

J gene: TRBJ2-1
V gene: TRBV4-2
CDR3 protein: CASSQATIAVYNEQFF

J gene: TRBJ2-7
V gene: TRBV5-4
CDR3 protein: CASSPRLAGVSEQYF

J gene: TRBJ1-3
V gene: TRBV7-8
CDR3 protein: CASSRFSLPGRGNTIYF

J gene: TRBJ1-1
V gene: TRBV5-6
CDR3 protein: CASSFPRGQGWRTEAFF

J gene: TRBJ1-2
V gene: TRBV2
CDR3 protein: CASRPGTYGYTF

J gene: TRBJ2-2
V gene: TRBV27
CDR3 protein: CASSSLGADGELFF

J gene: TRBJ2-1
V gene: TRBV9
CDR3 protein: CASSVAHNSGGYNEQFF

J gene: TRBJ1-1
V gene: TRBV29-1
CDR3 protein: CSVERGNMNTEAFF

J gene: TRBJ1-2
V gene: TRBV11-2
CDR3 protein: CASSLDGFNYGYTF

J gene: TRBJ2-2
V gene: TRBV9
CDR3 protein: CASSVVAGGGELFF

J gene: TRBJ2-1
V gene: TRBV28
CDR3 protein: CASSLLPGTGSNEQFF

J gene: TRBJ2-7
V gene: TRBV28
CDR3 protein: CASTGGLSSSYEQYF

J gene: TRBJ1-5
V gene: TRBV6-5
CDR3 protein: CASSYSRYSNQPQHF

J gene: TRBJ2-3
V gene: TRBV7-6
CDR3 protein: CASSFGTDTQYF

J gene: TRBJ2-5
V gene: TRBV24-1
CDR3 protein: CATRGTLKETQYF

J gene: TRBJ1-2
V gene: TRBV9
CDR3 protein: CASSVPGQGRLDYGYTF

J gene: TRBJ1-3
V gene: TRBV9
CDR3 protein: CASSVSGSGNTIYF

J gene: TRBJ2-2
V gene: TRBV5-6
CDR3 protein: CASSFLNTGELFF

J gene: TRBJ1-1
V gene: TRBV19
CDR3 protein: CASSIGGLGEAFF

J gene: TRBJ1-3
V gene: TRBV18
CDR3 protein: CASSVGHTSGNTIYF

J gene: TRBJ2-7
V gene: TRBV5-1
CDR3 protein: CASSLSGGTSYEQYF